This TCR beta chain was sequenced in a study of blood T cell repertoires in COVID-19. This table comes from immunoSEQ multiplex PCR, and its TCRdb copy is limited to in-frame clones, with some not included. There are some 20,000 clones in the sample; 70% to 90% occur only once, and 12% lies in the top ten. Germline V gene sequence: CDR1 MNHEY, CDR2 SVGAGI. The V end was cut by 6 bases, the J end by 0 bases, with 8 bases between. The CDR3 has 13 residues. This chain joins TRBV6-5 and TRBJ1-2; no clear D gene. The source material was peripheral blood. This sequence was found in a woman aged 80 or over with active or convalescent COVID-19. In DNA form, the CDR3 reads TGTGCCAGCAGCGTAACAACTAACTATGGCTACACCTTC. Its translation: CASSVTTNYGYTF.